A single sample gave rise to the 19 T cell receptor beta chains below, sequenced in a study of blood T cell repertoires in COVID-19. Sequencing was performed with immunoSEQ multiplex PCR; in TCRdb, only in-frame clones are kept and a portion is missing. Of 96,000 or so clones in the sample, 88% were seen once. The sample was peripheral blood. Source of these receptors: an elderly woman with acute or convalescent COVID-19.

This clone occurred a few times. The chain uses TRBV19 and TRBJ1-5, with 9 bases identical to TRBD1. Germline values: CDR1 LNHDA, CDR2 SQIVND (reference sequence). The V segment lost 4 bases and the J segment 7 bases; nucleotides outside the gene matches: 17. The CDR3 sequence is 18 residues long. CDR3 amino acids: CASSKTGGQVLSGQPQHF. The DNA for the CDR3 is TGTGCCAGTAGTAAGACAGGGGGGCAGGTCCTCAGCGGGCAGCCCCAGCATTTT. The full variable domain, its missing parts supplied by reference TRBV19 and TRBJ1-5, is DGGITQSPKYLFRKEGQNVTLSCEQNLNHDAMYWYRQDPGQGLRLIYYSQIVNDFQKGDIAEGYSVSREKKESFPLTVTSAQKNPTAFYLCASSKTGGQVLSGQPQHFGDGTRLSIL.

The chain couples TRBV30 to TRBJ1-5; possibly TRBD1 for D (5 bases). The germline V gene has CDR1 GTSNPN and CDR2 SVGIG (reference sequence). The CDR3 spans 13 residues. Trimming shortened V by 0 bases and J by 5 bases, and 8 bases separated the two germline ends. For the CDR3, the DNA is TGTGCCTGGAGTGTAGACAGTTATCAGCCCCAGCATTTT. As protein: CAWSVDSYQPQHF.

The genes are TRBV19 and TRBJ2-2; D is perhaps TRBD2 (6 bases). Trimming stripped 1 base from V and 1 base from J, with 22 bases between. The CDR3 sequence is 20 residues long. The V gene's germline CDR1 is LNHDA and CDR2 SQIVND (reference sequence). Here the CDR3 DNA reads TGTGCCAGTAGTATAGGTGCGGCGGGATTGTTTCCAGGGAACACCGGGGAGCTGTTTTTT. Translating it yields CASSIGAAGLFPGNTGELFF.

This chain links TRBV11-2 with TRBJ2-7; D gene ambiguous. The CDR3 is 14 residues long. Germline-derived CDR1 and CDR2 are SGHAT and FQNNGV. Trimming cost V 0 bases and J 3 bases, with 9 bases left between them. CDR3 amino acids: CASSLDAGYYEQYF. Written as DNA, the CDR3 is TGTGCCAGCAGCTTAGACGCCGGTTACTACGAGCAGTACTTC. The whole variable domain, filled in from reference TRBV11-2 and TRBJ2-7, reads EAGVAQSPRYKIIEKRQSVAFWCNPISGHATLYWYQQILGQGPKLLIQFQNNGVVDDSQLPKDRFSAERLKGVDSTLKIQPAKLEDSAVYLCASSLDAGYYEQYFGPGTRLTVT.

The chain employs TRBV11-3 and TRBJ1-1; 7 bases match TRBD1. Germline loops: CDR1 SGHNT, CDR2 YENEEA. Germline trimming cut 5 bases from V and 4 bases from J; bases unmatched to any gene: 13. CDR3 length: 16 amino acids. CDR3 DNA sequence: TGTGCCAGCAGCGCCCGGGACAGTCAGGGAGGCACTGAAGCTTTCTTT. Its translation is CASSARDSQGGTEAFF.

The rearrangement joins TRBV29-1 to TRBJ2-2; D gene ambiguous. The germline V gene has CDR1 SQVTM and CDR2 ANQGSEA. The CDR3 length is 14 residues. V gave up 4 bases and J gave up 2 bases, with 11 bases separating them. The CDR3 nucleotides are TGCAGCGTTGCACCTCTACTCAACACCGGGGAGCTGTTTTTT. It codes for CSVAPLLNTGELFF.

The gene calls are TRBV7-9 and TRBJ1-1; D may be TRBD1 (5 bases). The length of the CDR3 is 14 residues. V was shortened by 2 bases and J by 5 bases, with 12 bases between the two germline ends. Germline V CDR1 and CDR2: SEHNR, FQNEAQ (reference sequence). This chain's CDR3 is CASSLSSRGTEAFF. CDR3 nucleotide sequence: TGTGCCAGCAGCTTATCGAGTAGGGGAACTGAAGCTTTCTTT.

The chain couples TRBV2 to TRBJ2-1; 7 nucleotides match TRBD2. The V segment lost 6 bases and the J segment 7 bases; nucleotides outside the gene matches: 9. Germline V gene data show CDR1 as SNHLY and CDR2 as FYNNEI. CDR3 length: 14 residues. The DNA of the CDR3 is TGTGCCAGCAGGACTAGCTGGGGTTCGAATGAGCAGTTCTTC. Amino acids: CASRTSWGSNEQFF. Combining the CDR3 with reference TRBV2 and TRBJ2-1 gives the whole variable domain EPEVTQTPSHQVTQMGQEVILRCVPISNHLYFYWYRQILGQKVEFLVSFYNNEISEKSEIFDDQFSVERPDGSNFTLKIRSTKLEDSAMYFCASRTSWGSNEQFFGPGTRLTVL.

CDR3 sequence (DNA): TGCGCCAGCAGAAGCTTACTAGCGGGGGATGCCTCCGGGGAGCTGTTTTTT. The encoded protein is CASRSLLAGDASGELFF. This chain uses TRBV5-1 with TRBJ2-2, with 11 bases identical to TRBD2. Germline trimming cut 5 bases from V and 6 bases from J; bases unmatched to any gene: 12. The V gene's germline CDR1 is SGHRS and CDR2 YFSETQ. This CDR3 has 17 residues.

A few counts support this clone. CDR3 protein: CASSLGGLAGGQETQYF. CDR3 DNA: TGTGCCAGCAGCTTAGGCGGACTAGCGGGGGGGCAAGAGACCCAGTACTTC. This chain connects TRBV11-2 to TRBJ2-5; TRBD2 matches 15 bases. CDR1 is SGHAT, CDR2 FQNNGV, per germline. This CDR3 has 17 residues. The ends lost 1 base at V and 2 bases at J; junction bases unmatched: 2.

This sequence joins TRBV25-1 and TRBJ2-3; TRBD2 matches at 13 bases. Losses at the gene ends were 2 bases for V and 1 base for J; bases not matched to a gene: 0. Germline V CDR1 and CDR2: MGHDK, SYGVNS. CDR3 size: 16 residues. The CDR3 coding sequence is TGTGCCAGCAGTGAAGGACTAGCGGGGGGCACAGATACGCAGTATTTT. Translating it yields CASSEGLAGGTDTQYF.

The chain uses TRBV30 and TRBJ1-3; possibly TRBD1 for D (5 bases). The CDR3 extends over 15 amino acids. Germline V gene sequence: CDR1 GTSNPN, CDR2 SVGIG (reference sequence). Trimming shortened V by 4 bases and J by 0 bases, and 13 bases separated the two germline ends. The CDR3 region has the DNA TGTGCCTGGACTTTTGACAGCTTCTCTGGAAACACCATATATTTT. It is translated as CAWTFDSFSGNTIYF. The whole variable domain, remainder taken from reference TRBV30 and TRBJ1-3, is SQTIHQWPATLVQPVGSPLSLECTVEGTSNPNLYWYRQAAGRGLQLLFYSVGIGQISSEVPQNLSASRPQDRQFILSSKKLLLSDSGFYLCAWTFDSFSGNTIYFGEGSWLTVV.

This chain uses TRBV4-1 with TRBJ1-5; D is possibly TRBD1 (5 bases). From germline, CDR1 is MGHRA and CDR2 YSYEKL. V was shortened by 4 bases and J by 7 bases, with 20 bases between the two germline ends. The CDR3 sequence is 16 residues long. The CDR3 bases are TGCGCCAGCAGCCGGTTGCCGACAGAGGTAAGGCAGCCCCAGCATTTT. As protein: CASSRLPTEVRQPQHF.

V is TRBV10-3 and J is TRBJ1-1; TRBD1 aligns across 12 bases. Germline CDR1 is ENHRY and CDR2 is SYGVKD. This CDR3 has 18 amino acids. V lost 6 bases to trimming and J lost 6 bases; unmatched junction nucleotides: 17. This CDR3 reads CAIRDPGQGALGIPEAFF. CDR3 nucleotide sequence: TGTGCCATCAGGGATCCGGGACAGGGGGCCTTGGGAATCCCTGAAGCTTTCTTT.

This clone was found once. The chain employs TRBV6-2 or TRBV6-3 and TRBJ1-3; TRBD1 matches 7 bases. The CDR3 extends over 17 amino acids. Germline CDR1 and CDR2: MNHEY and SVGEGT. With 5 bases clipped from V and 1 base from J, the junction kept 11 bases outside the gene matches. The CDR3 coding sequence is TGTGCCAGCAGTAAGCCGGGACAGTGGGATTCTGGAAACACCATATATTTT. Its protein product is CASSKPGQWDSGNTIYF.

The chain joins TRBV3-1 (or the pseudogene TRBV3-2) to TRBJ2-2, with 8 nucleotides matching TRBD2. The trim removed 6 bases at V and 2 bases at J, leaving 14 bases unmatched. The CDR3 is 18 amino acids. Germline CDR1 is LGHDT and CDR2 is YNNKEL (reference sequence). CDR3 residues: CASRTRLGAGVNTGELFF. In DNA, the CDR3 is TGTGCCAGCAGAACAAGATTAGGAGCGGGAGTCAACACCGGGGAGCTGTTTTTT.

The V gene is TRBV5-1, the J gene TRBJ2-3, with 9 bases identical to TRBD2. CDR1 is SGHRS, CDR2 YFSETQ, per germline. This CDR3 has 15 amino acids. The trim removed 2 bases at V and 6 bases at J, leaving 7 bases unmatched. The CDR3 DNA sequence: TGCGCCAGCAGCTTCCCGACTAGCGGAGGCGATACGCAGTATTTT. Translating it yields CASSFPTSGGDTQYF.

In the case of this clone: Its ends do not fully match the called genes, so a read error is possible. V usage is TRBV4-1 and J usage is TRBJ1-1, with D possibly matching TRBD1 (6 bases). The V gene's germline CDR1 is MGHRA and CDR2 YSYEKL. There are 15 residues in the CDR3. The CDR3 reads CASSHVPGQNTEAFF. The CDR3 DNA is TGCGCCAGCAGCCATGTCCCTGGACAGAACACTGAGGCTTTCTTT.

V and J are TRBV7-9 and TRBJ2-7; a weak D match, TRBD2 (6 bases). This CDR3 is 13 amino acids long. Germline CDR1 is SEHNR and CDR2 is FQNEAQ (reference sequence). Between the trimmed V and J ends, which lost 5 bases and 5 bases, there was a span of 13 bases. DNA for the CDR3: TGTGCCAGCAGCGAGACTAGTTACAACGAGCAGTACTTC. This gives the protein CASSETSYNEQYF.